Listed below are T cell receptor beta chains from one sample, sequenced in a study of beta chain features in type 1 diabetes. TCRdb's copy holds only in-frame clones and misses some; the assay was immunoSEQ multiplex PCR. The table has around 360,000 clones, about 12% seen once. What was sequenced was naive CD4+ T cells from blood. These receptors were obtained from a woman under 30 with type 1 diabetes. Each CDR3 is given with its conserved first and last residue. The D gene is left open where the match is weak. Expanded clones are given a class, and other clones once, few, many or no size at all.

TRBD1,few,TRBJ1-5,TRBV30,TGTGCCTGGTCGGCTGGACAGGGGGGTCAGCCCCAGCATTTT,CAWSAGQGGQPQHF
.,.,TRBJ2-2,TRBV9,TGTGCCAGCAGCGTAGCCCTCGCGGGCCGATCGAACACCGGGGAGCTGTTTTTT,CASSVALAGRSNTGELFF
TRBD2,few,TRBJ2-7,TRBV4-3,TGCGCCAGCAGCCAAGTGCTCAGCGGGAGGTCCTACGAGCAGTACTTC,CASSQVLSGRSYEQYF
.,.,TRBJ1-1,TRBV7-2,TGTGCCAGCAGCTTATACTCACCGACAGGTACCGAAGCTTTCTTT,CASSLYSPTGTEAFF
TRBD1,few,TRBJ2-1,TRBV19,TGTGCCAGTAGTACCCCAGGGGGCAATGAGCAGTTCTTC,CASSTPGGNEQFF
TRBD1,.,TRBJ2-1,TRBV5-1,TGCGCCAGCAACACGGGACAGCAAGCGAACAATGAGCAGTTCTTC,CASNTGQQANNEQFF
.,.,TRBJ2-7,TRBV7-3,TGTGCCAGCTCCCTACAGGGTGGTTACGAGCAGTACTTC,CASSLQGGYEQYF
.,.,TRBJ2-4,TRBV11-2,TGTGCCAGCACCCCAATGAGGAACATTCAGTACTTC,CASTPMRNIQYF
TRBD2,.,TRBJ2-7,TRBV7-8,TGTGCCAGCAGCTTATGGTCTAGCGGGAGCTACGAGCAGTACTTC,CASSLWSSGSYEQYF
TRBD2,.,TRBJ2-5,TRBV7-2,TGTGCCAGCAGCTTAAGGACTAGCTCTCCGGCCCAGTACTTC,CASSLRTSSPAQYF
.,few,TRBJ2-7,TRBV5-1,TGCGCCAGCAGCACTGAAAGAGGGAGCTACGAGCAGTACTTC,CASSTERGSYEQYF
.,few,TRBJ2-1,TRBV27,TGTGCCAGCAGTTTATCGTGGCTAGTGACCTACAATGAGCAGTTCTTC,CASSLSWLVTYNEQFF
.,.,TRBJ1-2,TRBV25-1,TGTGCCACTAAGGGACATGATTATGGCTACACCTTC,CATKGHDYGYTF
.,few,TRBJ1-2,TRBV9,TGTGCCAGCAGCACGACAGAGTATGGCTACACCTTC,CASSTTEYGYTF
TRBD2,.,TRBJ2-5,TRBV30,TGTGCCTGGAGTGTAGGGGTAGCGGGATTTGGAGTCGAGACCCAGTACTTC,CAWSVGVAGFGVETQYF
.,few,TRBJ2-6,TRBV7-9,TGTGCCAGTATAGCCTCTGGGGCCAACGTCCTGACTTTC,CASIASGANVLTF
.,few,TRBJ1-3,TRBV25-1,TGTGCCAGCAGTCCTCGGGGAAACACCATATATTTT,CASSPRGNTIYF
TRBD2,.,TRBJ2-2,TRBV19,TGTGCCAGTACCCGGGGGGGGACCAGGAACACCGGGGAGCTGTTTTTT,CASTRGGTRNTGELFF
TRBD2,.,TRBJ2-1,TRBV15,TGTGCCACCGAAATAGGACTAGCGAGCATTAGGGATGAGCAGTTCTTC,CATEIGLASIRDEQFF
.,few,TRBJ2-6,TRBV5-6,TGTGCCAGCAGCTTGCGGGGGACCGGGGCCAACGTCCTGACTTTC,CASSLRGTGANVLTF
TRBD2,.,TRBJ2-7,TRBV29-1,TGCAGCGTTACCGGGACTAGCGGGACTTCCTACGAGCAGTACTTC,CSVTGTSGTSYEQYF
.,few,TRBJ2-5,TRBV7-7,TGTGCTAGCAGCCAGGGGCGGCGACAAGAGACCCAGTACTTC,CASSQGRRQETQYF
TRBD1,few,TRBJ2-7,TRBV19,TGTGCCACCAGGCTCGACAGGGGGTACGAGCAGTACTTC,CATRLDRGYEQYF
.,.,TRBJ2-2,TRBV7-3,TGTGCCAGCAGCTTAAAGGCGCTAGCCGGGGAGCTGTTTTTT,CASSLKALAGELFF
.,few,TRBJ2-7,TRBV21-1,TGTGCCAGCACCGCCGTTGGACAGGGCTACGAGCAGTACTTC,CASTAVGQGYEQYF
.,.,TRBJ1-2,TRBV4-3,TGCGCCAGCAGCCAAGAACCCCCACCTACAGGGCTGGGCTATGGCTACACCTTC,CASSQEPPPTGLGYGYTF
TRBD1,.,TRBJ2-5,TRBV7-3,TGTGCCAGCAGCCCACAGGGGTCTCAAGAGACCCAGTACTTC,CASSPQGSQETQYF
TRBD1,few,TRBJ1-2,TRBV29-1,TGCAGCGCTGACAGGGTAGAAGACTATGGCTACACCTTC,CSADRVEDYGYTF
.,.,TRBJ2-5,TRBV7-2,TGTGCCAGCAGCTTAGGTCCAGGCCAAGAGACCCAGTACTTC,CASSLGPGQETQYF
.,.,TRBJ1-1,TRBV7-2,TGTGCCAGCAGCCCCGGGAGGGTGGCTGAAGCTTTCTTT,CASSPGRVAEAFF
.,.,TRBJ2-1,TRBV9,TGTGCCAGCAGCGTAGAAGGTGGGAGGATCAATGAGCAGTTCTTC,CASSVEGGRINEQFF
TRBD2,few,TRBJ2-4,TRBV11-2,TGTGCCAGCAAACTAGCGGGAGAGGTAGCCAAAAACATTCAGTACTTC,CASKLAGEVAKNIQYF
TRBD2,few,TRBJ2-7,TRBV5-1,TGCGCCAGCAGCTTGGGTCCGTCGCGGGAGACGATCTACGAGCAGTACTTC,CASSLGPSRETIYEQYF
.,.,TRBJ2-7,TRBV30,TGTGCCTGGACTTCTAAGGGGCACTACGAGCAGTACTTC,CAWTSKGHYEQYF
.,few,TRBJ2-7,TRBV28,TGTGCCAGCAGTTCCTTCTCCTACGAGCAGTACTTC,CASSSFSYEQYF
TRBD1,.,TRBJ1-2,TRBV7-9,TGTGCCAGCAGCCACCGGGACAGGGGAGGCTACACCTTC,CASSHRDRGGYTF
TRBD2,few,TRBJ2-1,TRBV2,TGTGCCAGCAGTGCGGGCGGGAGGGGCAATGAGCAGTTCTTC,CASSAGGRGNEQFF
TRBD1,.,TRBJ2-2,TRBV12-5,TGTGCTAGTGGTTTAACAGGGGCCCGGGAGCTGTTTTTT,CASGLTGARELFF
TRBD1,.,TRBJ1-1,TRBV7-9,TGTGCCAGCAGGCCCGGGACAGGGGCGGACACTGAAGCTTTCTTT,CASRPGTGADTEAFF
TRBD1,.,TRBJ1-2,TRBV4-3,TGCGCCAGCAGCCCATACTGGCGGGACAGCTATGGCTACACCTTC,CASSPYWRDSYGYTF
TRBD1,.,TRBJ2-7,TRBV6-6,TGTGCCAGCAGTTACAGTGGACAGGTCTACGAGCAGTACTTC,CASSYSGQVYEQYF
TRBD1,few,TRBJ2-5,TRBV14,TGTGCCAGCAGTCCAGGGGGAAGAACCCAGTACTTC,CASSPGGRTQYF
TRBD1,.,TRBJ2-7,TRBV7-3,TGTGCCAGCAGCTCCGGGACAGGGAGACGCGAGCAGTACTTC,CASSSGTGRREQYF
.,few,TRBJ2-4,TRBV7-7,TGTGCTAGCAGCTTTCAACTCTTTCTAGCCAAAAACATTCAGTACTTC,CASSFQLFLAKNIQYF
.,few,TRBJ1-1,TRBV19,TGTGCCAGTAGTTGGATGGGCCCCACTGAAGCTTTCTTT,CASSWMGPTEAFF
TRBD1,few,TRBJ2-7,TRBV29-1,TGCAGCGCCACAGGGGCCTACGAGCAGTACTTC,CSATGAYEQYF